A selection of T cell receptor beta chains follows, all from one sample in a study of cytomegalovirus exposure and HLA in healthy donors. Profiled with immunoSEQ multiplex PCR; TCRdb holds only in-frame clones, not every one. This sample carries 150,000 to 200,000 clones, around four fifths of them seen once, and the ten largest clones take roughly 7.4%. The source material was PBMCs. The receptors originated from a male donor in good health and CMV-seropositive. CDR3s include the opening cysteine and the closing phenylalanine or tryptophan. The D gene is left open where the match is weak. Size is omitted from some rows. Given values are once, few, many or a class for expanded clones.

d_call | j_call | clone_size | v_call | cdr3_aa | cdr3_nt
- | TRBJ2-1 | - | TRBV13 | CASSLLYEQFF | TGTGCCAGCAGCTTACTTTATGAGCAGTTCTTC
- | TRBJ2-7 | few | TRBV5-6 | CASSLASRGYEQYF | TGTGCCAGCAGCTTGGCGTCCAGGGGTTACGAGCAGTACTTC
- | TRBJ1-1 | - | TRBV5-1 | CASSLVDRLNTEAFF | TGCGCCAGCAGCTTGGTCGACAGATTGAACACTGAAGCTTTCTTT
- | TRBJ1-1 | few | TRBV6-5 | CASSLGGGTEAFF | TGTGCCAGCAGTTTGGGCGGAGGCACTGAAGCTTTCTTT
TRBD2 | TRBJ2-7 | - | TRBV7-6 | CASSLTSGGPTYEQYF | TGTGCCAGCAGCTTGACTAGCGGGGGGCCAACCTACGAGCAGTACTTC
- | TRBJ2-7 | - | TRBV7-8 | CASSLGLSTYEQYF | TGTGCCAGCAGCTTGGGACTTTCAACCTACGAGCAGTACTTC
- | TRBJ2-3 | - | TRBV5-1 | CASSLGGRTQADTQYF | TGCGCCAGCAGCTTGGGCGGTAGAACCCAAGCAGATACGCAGTATTTT
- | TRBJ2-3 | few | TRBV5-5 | CASSFGGRRTDTQYF | TGTGCCAGCAGCTTTGGGGGCAGAAGGACAGATACGCAGTATTTT
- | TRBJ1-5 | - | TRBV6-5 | CASSSITGGQPQHF | TGTGCCAGCAGTTCTATAACGGGAGGACAGCCCCAGCATTTT
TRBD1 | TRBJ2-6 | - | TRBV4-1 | CASSRGTVVVGANVLTF | TGCGCCAGCAGCCGGGGGACAGTGGTTGTTGGGGCCAACGTCCTGACTTTC
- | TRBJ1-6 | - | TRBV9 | CASSDQLNSPLHF | TGTGCCAGCAGCGACCAACTTAATTCACCCCTCCACTTT
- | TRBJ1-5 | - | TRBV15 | CATSREPVRQPQHF | TGTGCCACCAGCAGAGAGCCGGTCCGCCAGCCCCAGCATTTT
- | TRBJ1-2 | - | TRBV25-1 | CASRRGNYGYTF | TGTGCCAGCCGGAGAGGGAACTATGGCTACACCTTC
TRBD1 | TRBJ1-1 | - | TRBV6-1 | CASSSGGNGNTEAFF | TGTGCCAGCAGTTCAGGGGGAAACGGGAACACTGAAGCTTTCTTT
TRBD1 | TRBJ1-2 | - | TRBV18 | CASSDRGANYGYTF | TGTGCCAGCTCGGACAGGGGCGCTAACTATGGCTACACCTTC
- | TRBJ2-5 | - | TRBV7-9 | CASSLAGNLGETQYF | TGTGCCAGCAGCTTAGCCGGGAACCTAGGGGAGACCCAGTACTTC
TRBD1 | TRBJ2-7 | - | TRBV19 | CASSIGQGPSYEQYF | TGTGCCAGTAGTATTGGACAGGGACCGTCCTACGAGCAGTACTTC
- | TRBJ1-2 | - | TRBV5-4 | CASSLVGGNYGYTF | TGTGCCAGCAGCTTGGTTGGGGGGAACTATGGCTACACCTTC
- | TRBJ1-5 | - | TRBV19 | CASSIMGGWQGHNQPQHF | TGTGCCAGTAGTATAATGGGTGGCTGGCAGGGCCACAATCAGCCCCAGCATTTT
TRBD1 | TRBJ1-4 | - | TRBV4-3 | CASSQLQGGGEKLFF | TGCGCCAGCAGCCAACTACAGGGGGGTGGTGAAAAACTGTTTTTT
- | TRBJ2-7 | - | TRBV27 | CASSLSAGISYEQYF | TGTGCCAGCAGTTTATCAGCAGGAATCTCCTACGAGCAGTACTTC
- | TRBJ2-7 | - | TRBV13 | CASSPGRGFYEQYF | TGTGCCAGCAGCCCCGGTAGGGGATTCTACGAGCAGTACTTC
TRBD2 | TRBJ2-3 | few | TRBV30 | CAWSASGGTDTQYF | TGTGCCTGGAGTGCTAGCGGGGGGACAGATACGCAGTATTTT
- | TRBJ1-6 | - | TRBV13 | CASSSQGMNSPLHF | TGTGCCAGCAGCTCGCAGGGGATGAATTCACCCCTCCACTTT
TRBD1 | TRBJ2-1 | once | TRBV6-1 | CASSGGTGDHNEQFF | TGTGCCAGCAGTGGTGGGACAGGGGACCACAATGAGCAGTTCTTC
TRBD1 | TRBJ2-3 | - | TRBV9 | CASSVWDRADTQYF | TGTGCCAGCAGCGTTTGGGACAGGGCAGATACGCAGTATTTT
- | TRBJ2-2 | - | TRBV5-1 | CASSSVRTDTGELFF | TGCGCCAGCAGTTCTGTACGTACGGACACCGGGGAGCTGTTTTTT
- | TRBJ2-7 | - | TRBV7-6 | CASSSLSVTALNHYEQYF | TGTGCCAGCAGCTCTTTAAGCGTGACAGCGCTCAACCACTACGAGCAGTACTTC
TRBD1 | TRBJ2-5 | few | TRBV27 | CASSLNYRGTYQETQYF | TGTGCCAGCAGTTTGAACTACAGGGGAACGTACCAAGAGACCCAGTACTTC
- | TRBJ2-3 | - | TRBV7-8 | CASSQRTHTDTQYF | TGTGCCAGCAGCCAACGGACTCACACAGATACGCAGTATTTT
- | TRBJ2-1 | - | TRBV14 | CASSQDGWSLTYNEQFF | TGTGCCAGCAGCCAAGATGGGTGGAGCTTAACCTACAATGAGCAGTTCTTC
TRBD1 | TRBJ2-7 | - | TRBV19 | CASSPDREYEQYF | TGTGCCAGTAGCCCCGACAGGGAATACGAGCAGTACTTC
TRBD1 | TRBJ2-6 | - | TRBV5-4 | CATHRGMSGANVLTF | TGTGCCACTCACAGGGGAATGAGCGGGGCCAACGTCCTGACTTTC
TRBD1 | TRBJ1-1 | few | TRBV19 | CASRQGFIPEAFF | TGTGCCAGTCGACAGGGGTTTATCCCTGAAGCTTTCTTT
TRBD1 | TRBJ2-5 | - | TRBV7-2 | CASSARTGAAGTQYF | TGTGCCAGCAGCGCCCGGACAGGGGCCGCAGGGACCCAGTACTTC
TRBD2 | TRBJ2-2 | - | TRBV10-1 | CASSESRGGNGGELFF | TGCGCCAGCAGTGAGTCGAGGGGAGGGAACGGCGGGGAGCTGTTTTTT
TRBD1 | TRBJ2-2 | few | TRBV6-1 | CASTRGRASIGELFF | TGTGCCAGCACCAGGGGGCGGGCCTCAATCGGGGAGCTGTTTTTT
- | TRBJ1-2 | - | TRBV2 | CAYTRVFSKAIEPIYGYTF | TGTGCCTACACGAGGGTCTTTAGTAAAGCGATAGAGCCGATATATGGCTACACCTTC
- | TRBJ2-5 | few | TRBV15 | CATSRDSAGPEETQYF | TGTGCCACCAGCAGAGATTCCGCGGGGCCAGAGGAGACCCAGTACTTC
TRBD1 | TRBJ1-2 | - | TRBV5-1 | CASSFGSGTGMRLHYGYTF | TGCGCCAGCAGCTTTGGAAGCGGGACAGGGATGAGATTACACTATGGCTACACCTTC
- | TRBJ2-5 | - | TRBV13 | CASRGLRGETQYF | TGTGCCAGCCGGGGACTGAGGGGAGAGACCCAGTACTTC
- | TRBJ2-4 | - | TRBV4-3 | CASSQDAGAGGNIQYF | TGCGCCAGCAGCCAAGATGCGGGGGCTGGGGGGAACATTCAGTACTTC
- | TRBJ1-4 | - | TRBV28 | CASSIILEEKLFF | TGTGCCAGCAGTATCATCCTGGAGGAAAAACTGTTTTTT
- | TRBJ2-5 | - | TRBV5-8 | CASSLRDSQETQYF | TGTGCCAGCAGCTTGAGGGACTCTCAAGAGACCCAGTACTTC
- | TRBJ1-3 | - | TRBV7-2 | CASSLNPPTAGNTIYF | TGTGCCAGCAGCTTAAATCCGCCGACAGCGGGAAACACCATATATTTT
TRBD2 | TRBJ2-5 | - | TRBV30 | CAWSVPLAGETQYF | TGTGCCTGGAGTGTACCGCTAGCGGGAGAGACCCAGTACTTC